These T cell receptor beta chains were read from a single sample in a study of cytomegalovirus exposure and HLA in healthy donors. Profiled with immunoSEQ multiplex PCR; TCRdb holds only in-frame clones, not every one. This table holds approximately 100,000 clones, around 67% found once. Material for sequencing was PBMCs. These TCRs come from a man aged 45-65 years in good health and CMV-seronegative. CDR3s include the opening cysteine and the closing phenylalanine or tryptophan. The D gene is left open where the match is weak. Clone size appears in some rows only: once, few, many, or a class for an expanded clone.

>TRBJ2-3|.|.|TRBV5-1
TGCGCCAGCAGCTTGAGGGTTGGGGAGAGCACAGATACGCAGTATTTT
CASSLRVGESTDTQYF
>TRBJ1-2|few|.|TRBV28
TGTGCCAGCAGTCCGACAGTTAACTATGGCTACACCTTC
CASSPTVNYGYTF
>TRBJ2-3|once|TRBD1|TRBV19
TGTGCCAGTAGTCGACGGGGGACAGGTCGCACAGATACGCAGTATTTT
CASSRRGTGRTDTQYF
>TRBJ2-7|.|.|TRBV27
TGTGCCAGCAGTCTTGAAGGGGGAAGTACTAACGAGCAGTACTTC
CASSLEGGSTNEQYF
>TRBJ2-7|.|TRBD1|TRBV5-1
TGCGCCAGCAGCTATTCCGGGACAGCAGGCTCCTACGAGCAGTACTTC
CASSYSGTAGSYEQYF
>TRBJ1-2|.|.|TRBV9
TGTGCCAGCAGCGGTACCCGGGTTACTACTGGCTACACCTTC
CASSGTRVTTGYTF
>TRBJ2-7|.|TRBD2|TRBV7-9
TGTGCCAGCAGCCCTCGTTGGACTAGCGGGCCAACCTACGAGCAGTACTTC
CASSPRWTSGPTYEQYF
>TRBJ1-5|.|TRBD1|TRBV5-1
TGCGCCAGCAGCTACGGACAGGGAAATCAGCCCCAGCATTTT
CASSYGQGNQPQHF
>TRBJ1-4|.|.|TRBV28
TGTGCCAGCAGTTTGAGGAGTGGGGAAAAACTGTTTTTT
CASSLRSGEKLFF
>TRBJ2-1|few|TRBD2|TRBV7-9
TGTGCCAGCAGCTTAGACGTTGCGGGAGCGTACAATGAGCAGTTCTTC
CASSLDVAGAYNEQFF
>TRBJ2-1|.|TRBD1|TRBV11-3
TGTGCCAGCAGCTCATCAGGGGGCTCCTACAATGAGCAGTTCTTC
CASSSSGGSYNEQFF
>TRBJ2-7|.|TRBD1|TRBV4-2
TGTGCCAGCAGCCCCCCCGGGGACAGGGTTAACGAGCAGTACTTC
CASSPPGDRVNEQYF
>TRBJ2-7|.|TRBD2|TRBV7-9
TGTGCCAGCAGCTTAGTGGGACTATCCTACGAGCAGTACTTC
CASSLVGLSYEQYF
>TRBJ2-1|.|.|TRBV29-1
TGCAGCGTTGTGGGCCAGGGCTACAATGAGCAGTTCTTC
CSVVGQGYNEQFF
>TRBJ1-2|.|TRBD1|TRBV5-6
TGTGCCAGTGATACCGGGACAGGGAAGACTAAGGGCTATGGCTACACCTTC
CASDTGTGKTKGYGYTF
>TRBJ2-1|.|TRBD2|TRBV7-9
TGTGCCAGCAGCCCGGCCGCGGGGGGGCCTTATCGGCAGTTCTTC
CASSPAAGGPYRQFF
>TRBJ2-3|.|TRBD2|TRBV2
TGTGCCAGACCACCCCTATCTAGCGGGGGGTCGGATACGCAGTATTTT
CARPPLSSGGSDTQYF
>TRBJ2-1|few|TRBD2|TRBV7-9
TGTGCCAGCAGCTTAGGTGGGACTAGCGGGGCAGATGAGCAGTTCTTC
CASSLGGTSGADEQFF
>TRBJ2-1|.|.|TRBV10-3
TGTGCCATCGTTCAGGACAGATCCTACAATGAGCAGTTCTTC
CAIVQDRSYNEQFF
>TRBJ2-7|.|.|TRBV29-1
TGCAGCGTTGGTGGGCTAACCTACGAGCAGTACTTC
CSVGGLTYEQYF
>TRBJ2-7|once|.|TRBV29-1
TGCAGCGGCCGGGACACCAACCCTGGCGAGCAGTACTTC
CSGRDTNPGEQYF
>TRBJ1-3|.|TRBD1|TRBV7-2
TGTGCCAGCAGCTTTACGACAGGGGTAGGAAACACCATATATTTT
CASSFTTGVGNTIYF
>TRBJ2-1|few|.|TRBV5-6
TGTGCCAGCAGCTTGTACAGAGATTACTACAATGAGCAGTTCTTC
CASSLYRDYYNEQFF
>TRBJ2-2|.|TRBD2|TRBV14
TGTGCCAGCAGCGGACTAGCGGGAAGGAACACCGGGGAGCTGTTTTTT
CASSGLAGRNTGELFF